The T cell receptor (beta chain) under discussion was sequenced for a study of T cells in Graves' hyperthyroidism and ophthalmopathy. CDR3 length: 14 residues. Trimming cost V 6 bases and J 4 bases, with 16 bases left between them. Germline CDR1 is LNHDA and CDR2 is SQIVND (reference sequence). Amplified regions were TCR beta CDR3 sequences from RNA transcripts. When the TCR CDR3 underwent first-round RT-PCR, the HTBI primer set was used. TCRdb re-derived calls from the multiplex PCR reads in MiXCR, one entry per CDR3 protein. The data show 500,000 to 750,000 distinct CDR3 sequences, with 46% seen just once and about 8% held by the top ten.

The chain employs TRBV19 and TRBJ2-7, with TRBD1 as a possible D gene (6 bases). The sequenced material came from peripheral blood or thyroid tissue (not recorded which). This clonotype was sampled from a woman between 18 and 30 years old with Graves' hyperthyroidism. CDR3 protein: CASSAGTNGYEQYF. DNA of the CDR3: TGTGCCAGTAGCGCCGGGACAAATGGATACGAGCAGTACTTC.